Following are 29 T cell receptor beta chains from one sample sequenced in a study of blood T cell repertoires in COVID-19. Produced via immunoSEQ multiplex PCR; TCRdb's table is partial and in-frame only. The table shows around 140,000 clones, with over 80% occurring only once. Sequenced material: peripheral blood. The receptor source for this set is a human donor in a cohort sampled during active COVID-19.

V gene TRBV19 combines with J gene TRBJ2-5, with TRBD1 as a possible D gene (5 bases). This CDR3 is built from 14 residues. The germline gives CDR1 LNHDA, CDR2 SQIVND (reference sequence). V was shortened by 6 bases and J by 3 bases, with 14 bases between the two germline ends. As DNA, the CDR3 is TGTGCCAGTAGATCCGGCGACAGTGAAGAGACCCAGTACTTC. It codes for CASRSGDSEETQYF.

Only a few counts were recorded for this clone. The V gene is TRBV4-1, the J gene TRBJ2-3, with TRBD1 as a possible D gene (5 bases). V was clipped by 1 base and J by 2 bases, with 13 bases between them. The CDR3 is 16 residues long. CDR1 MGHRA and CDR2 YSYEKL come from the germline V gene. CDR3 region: CASSQGQSLVTDTQYF. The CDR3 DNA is TGCGCCAGCAGCCAAGGACAGAGTCTGGTCACAGATACGCAGTATTTT.

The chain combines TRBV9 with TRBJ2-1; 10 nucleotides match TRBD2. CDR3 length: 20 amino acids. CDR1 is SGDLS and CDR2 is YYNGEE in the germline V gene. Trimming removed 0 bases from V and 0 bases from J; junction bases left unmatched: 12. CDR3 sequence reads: CASSVEWTSGAPSSYNEQFF. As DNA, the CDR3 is TGTGCCAGCAGCGTAGAGTGGACTAGCGGAGCCCCAAGCTCCTACAATGAGCAGTTCTTC.

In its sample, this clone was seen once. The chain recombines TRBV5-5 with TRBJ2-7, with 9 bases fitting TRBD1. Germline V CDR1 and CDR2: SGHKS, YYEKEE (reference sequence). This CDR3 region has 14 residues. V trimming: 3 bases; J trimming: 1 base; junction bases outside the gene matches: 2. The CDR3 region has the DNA TGTGCCAGCAGCTCCGGGACAGGGTCCTACGAGCAGTACTTC. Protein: CASSSGTGSYEQYF.

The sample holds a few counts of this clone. The CDR3 bases are TGTGCCAGCAGTGAACAGAACCAAAACAATGAGCAGTTCTTC. Translation: CASSEQNQNNEQFF. This rearrangement joins TRBV6-4 to TRBJ2-1; D is unclear. The CDR3 contains 14 residues. CDR1 and CDR2 from the germline V gene are MRHNA and SNTAGT. V gave up 3 bases and J gave up 5 bases, with 11 bases separating them.

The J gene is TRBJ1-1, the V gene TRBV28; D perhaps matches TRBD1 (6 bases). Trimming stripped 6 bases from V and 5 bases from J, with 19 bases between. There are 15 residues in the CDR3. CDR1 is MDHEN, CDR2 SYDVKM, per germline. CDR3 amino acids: CASSPRAGAPTEAFF. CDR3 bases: TGTGCCAGCAGCCCCCGGGCAGGGGCCCCAACTGAAGCTTTCTTT.

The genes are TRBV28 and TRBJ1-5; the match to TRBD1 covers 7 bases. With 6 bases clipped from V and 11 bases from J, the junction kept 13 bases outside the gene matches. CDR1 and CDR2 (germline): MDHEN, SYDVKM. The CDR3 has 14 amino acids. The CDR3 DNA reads TGTGCCAGCAGCGCTTACAGGGGCTGGGGGTCCCAGCATTTT. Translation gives CASSAYRGWGSQHF.

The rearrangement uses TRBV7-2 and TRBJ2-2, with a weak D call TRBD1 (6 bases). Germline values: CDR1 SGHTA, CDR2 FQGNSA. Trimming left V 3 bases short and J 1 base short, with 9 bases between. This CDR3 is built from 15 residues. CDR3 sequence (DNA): TGTGCCAGCAGCTTTCAGACAGGGAACACCGGGGAGCTGTTTTTT. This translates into CASSFQTGNTGELFF.

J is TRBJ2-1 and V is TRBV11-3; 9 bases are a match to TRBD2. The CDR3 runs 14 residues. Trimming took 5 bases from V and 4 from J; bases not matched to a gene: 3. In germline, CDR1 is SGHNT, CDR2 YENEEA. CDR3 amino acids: CASSKSGRYNEQFF. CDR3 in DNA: TGTGCCAGCAGCAAAAGCGGGAGGTACAATGAGCAGTTCTTC.

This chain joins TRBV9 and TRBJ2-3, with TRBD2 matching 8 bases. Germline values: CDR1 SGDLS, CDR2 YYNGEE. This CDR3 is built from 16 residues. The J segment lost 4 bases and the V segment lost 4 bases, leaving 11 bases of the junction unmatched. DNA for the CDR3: TGTGCCAGCAGCCCCGAGGCGGGAGGTATGGCAGATACGCAGTATTTT. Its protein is CASSPEAGGMADTQYF.

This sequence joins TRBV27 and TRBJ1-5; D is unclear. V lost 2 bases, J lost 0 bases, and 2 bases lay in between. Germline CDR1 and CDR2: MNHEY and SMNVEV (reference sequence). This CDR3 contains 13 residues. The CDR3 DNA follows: TGTGCCAGCAGTTTACTTAGCAATCAGCCCCAGCATTTT. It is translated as CASSLLSNQPQHF.

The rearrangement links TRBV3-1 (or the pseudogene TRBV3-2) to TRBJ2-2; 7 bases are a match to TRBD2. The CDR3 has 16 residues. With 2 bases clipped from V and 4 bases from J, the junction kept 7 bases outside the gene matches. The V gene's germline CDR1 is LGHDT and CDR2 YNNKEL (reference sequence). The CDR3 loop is CASSQTGRRGTGELFF. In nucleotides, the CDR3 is TGTGCCAGCAGCCAAACCGGGAGGAGAGGCACCGGGGAGCTGTTTTTT.

Written as DNA, the CDR3 is TGTGCCAGTAGTATCCAAACTAGCCATGAGCAGTTCTTC. Its translation: CASSIQTSHEQFF. V gene TRBV19 combines with J gene TRBJ2-1; tentative D call: TRBD2 (6 bases). The germline V gene encodes CDR1 LNHDA and CDR2 SQIVND (reference sequence). The CDR3 has 13 residues. V was cut by 3 bases and J by 8 bases, with 11 bases left in between.

The CDR3 reads CASSSQGSNYGYTF. CDR3 in DNA: TGTGCCAGCAGCTCCCAGGGCTCTAACTATGGCTACACCTTC. This rearrangement joins TRBV9 to TRBJ1-2; the D gene is possibly TRBD1 (5 bases). The CDR3 covers 14 residues. The germline V gene has CDR1 SGDLS and CDR2 YYNGEE. The ends were cut back, 4 bases at V and 0 bases at J, with 10 bases in the middle.

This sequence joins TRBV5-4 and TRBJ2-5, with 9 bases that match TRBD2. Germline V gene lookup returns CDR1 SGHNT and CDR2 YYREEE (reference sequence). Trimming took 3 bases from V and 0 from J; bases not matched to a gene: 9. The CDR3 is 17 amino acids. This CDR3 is CASSSQGSGSDQETQYF. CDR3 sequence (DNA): TGTGCCAGCAGCTCCCAGGGTAGCGGGAGTGACCAAGAGACCCAGTACTTC.

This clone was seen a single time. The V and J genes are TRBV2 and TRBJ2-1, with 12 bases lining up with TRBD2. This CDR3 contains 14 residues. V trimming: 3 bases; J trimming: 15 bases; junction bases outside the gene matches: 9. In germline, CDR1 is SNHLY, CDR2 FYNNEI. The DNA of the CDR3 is TGTGCCAGCAGTGACCTGGCTAGCGGGAGGGCCCCGTTCTTC. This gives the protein CASSDLASGRAPFF.

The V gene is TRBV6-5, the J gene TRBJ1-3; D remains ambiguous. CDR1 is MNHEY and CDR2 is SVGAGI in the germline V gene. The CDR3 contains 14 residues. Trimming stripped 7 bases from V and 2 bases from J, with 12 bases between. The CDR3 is CASIGSGTGNTIYF. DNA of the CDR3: TGTGCCAGCATAGGCTCAGGCACTGGAAACACCATATATTTT.

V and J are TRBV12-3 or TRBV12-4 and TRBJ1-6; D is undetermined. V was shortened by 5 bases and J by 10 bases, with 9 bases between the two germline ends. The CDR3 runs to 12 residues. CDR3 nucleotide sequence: TGTGCCAGCAGTCCTGGGGAGTCACCCCTCCACTTT. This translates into CASSPGESPLHF.

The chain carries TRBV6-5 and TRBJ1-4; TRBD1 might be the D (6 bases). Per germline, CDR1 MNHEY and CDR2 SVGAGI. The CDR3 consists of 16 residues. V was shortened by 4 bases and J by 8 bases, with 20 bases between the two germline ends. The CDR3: CASSSSRPFGQEKLFF. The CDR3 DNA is TGTGCCAGCAGTTCGTCCCGGCCCTTCGGACAGGAAAAACTGTTTTTT.

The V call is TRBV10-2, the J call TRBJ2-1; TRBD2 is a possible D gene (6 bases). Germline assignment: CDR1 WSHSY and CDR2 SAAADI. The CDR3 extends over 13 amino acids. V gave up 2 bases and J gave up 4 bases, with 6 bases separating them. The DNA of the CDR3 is TGCGCCAGCAGTGAGGGGGGGTACAATGAGCAGTTCTTC. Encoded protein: CASSEGGYNEQFF.

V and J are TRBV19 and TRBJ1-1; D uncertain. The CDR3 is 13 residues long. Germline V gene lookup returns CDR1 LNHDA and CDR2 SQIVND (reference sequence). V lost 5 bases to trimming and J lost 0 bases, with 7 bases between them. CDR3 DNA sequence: TGTGCCAGTAGTGAGCAGGTGAACACTGAAGCTTTCTTT. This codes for CASSEQVNTEAFF.

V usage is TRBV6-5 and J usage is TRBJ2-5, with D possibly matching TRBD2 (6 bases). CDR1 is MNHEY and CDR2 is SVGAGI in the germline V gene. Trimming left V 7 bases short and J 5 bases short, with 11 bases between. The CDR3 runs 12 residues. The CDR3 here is CASTGSGETQYF. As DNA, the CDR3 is TGTGCCAGCACTGGTAGCGGCGAGACCCAGTACTTC.

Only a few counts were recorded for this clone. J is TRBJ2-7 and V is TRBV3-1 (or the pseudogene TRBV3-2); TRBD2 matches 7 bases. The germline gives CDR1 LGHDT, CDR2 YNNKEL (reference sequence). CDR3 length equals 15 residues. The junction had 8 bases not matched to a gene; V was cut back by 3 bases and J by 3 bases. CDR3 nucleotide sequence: TGTGCCAGCAGCCATCTTGGGGGGGGTCACTACGAGCAGTACTTC. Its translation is CASSHLGGGHYEQYF.

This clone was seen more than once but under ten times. This CDR3 reads CASSLGAGTNEKLFF. As DNA, the CDR3 is TGTGCCAGCAGCTTAGGGGCAGGGACTAATGAAAAACTGTTTTTT. The chain combines TRBV7-9 with TRBJ1-4; TRBD1 is a possible D gene (5 bases). The CDR3 has 15 residues. V lost 1 base and J 2 bases, leaving 8 bases between the germline ends. Germline loops: CDR1 SEHNR, CDR2 FQNEAQ (reference sequence).

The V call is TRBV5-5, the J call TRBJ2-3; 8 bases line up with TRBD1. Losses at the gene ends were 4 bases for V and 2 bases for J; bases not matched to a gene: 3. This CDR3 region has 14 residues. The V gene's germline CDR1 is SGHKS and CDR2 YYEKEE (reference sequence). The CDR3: CASSPDRATDTQYF. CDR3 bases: TGTGCCAGCAGCCCGGACAGGGCCACAGATACGCAGTATTTT. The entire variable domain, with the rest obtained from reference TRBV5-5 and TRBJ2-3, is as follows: DAGVTQSPTHLIKTRGQQVTLRCSPISGHKSVSWYQQVLGQGPQFIFQYYEKEERGRGNFPDRFSARQFPNYSSELNVNALLLGDSALYLCASSPDRATDTQYFGPGTRLTVL.

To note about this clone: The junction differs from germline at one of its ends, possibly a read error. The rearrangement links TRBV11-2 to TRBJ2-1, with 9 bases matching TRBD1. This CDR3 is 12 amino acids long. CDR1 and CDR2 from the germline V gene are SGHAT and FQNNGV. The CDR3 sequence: CASSSGTGLIIF. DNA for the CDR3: TGTGCCAGCAGCTCCGGGACAGGGTTAATAATCTTC.

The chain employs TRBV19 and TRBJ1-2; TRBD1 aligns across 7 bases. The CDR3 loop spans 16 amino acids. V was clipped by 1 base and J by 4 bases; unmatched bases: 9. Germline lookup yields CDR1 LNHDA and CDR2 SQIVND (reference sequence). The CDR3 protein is CASSIGPGQSFYGYTF. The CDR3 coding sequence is TGTGCCAGTAGTATAGGTCCGGGACAGAGCTTCTATGGCTACACCTTC.

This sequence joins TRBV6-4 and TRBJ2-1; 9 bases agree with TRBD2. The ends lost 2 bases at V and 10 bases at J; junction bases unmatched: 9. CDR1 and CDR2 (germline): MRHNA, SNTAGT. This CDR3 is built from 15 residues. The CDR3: CASSDRGRASGEQFF. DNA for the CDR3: TGTGCCAGCAGTGACCGCGGGAGGGCCTCGGGCGAGCAGTTCTTC.

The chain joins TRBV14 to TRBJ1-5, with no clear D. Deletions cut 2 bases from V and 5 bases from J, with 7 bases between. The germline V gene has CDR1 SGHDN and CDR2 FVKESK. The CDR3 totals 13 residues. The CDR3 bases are TGTGCCAGCAGCCAAAGGAGTCATCAGCCCCAGCATTTT. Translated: CASSQRSHQPQHF.